The source of this T cell receptor beta chain is a study of human T cells and chemical hapten exposure (dated by TCRdb to the early 2020s). Some background on the complete study: For sensitization, 2% DPC in acetone was applied to a 2 cm by 2 cm area of upper inner arm skin. Blood samples were taken from patients before sensitization (week 0) and then at 2, 6 and about 24 weeks after DPC sensitization. Patch tests used Finn chambers with 0.01% DPC on the upper back, scored after 6 days by International Contact Dermatitis Research Group standards. Throughout the study period of around 25 weeks, patients also received therapeutic DPC doses to the scalp every week. The patient cohort, mostly female, included alopecia areata with under or over 50% scalp involvement, alopecia totalis and alopecia universalis. Peripheral blood TCR repertoire changes were tracked in vivo in alopecia patients during primary and secondary sensitization to the hapten diphenylcyclopropenone (DPC). Libraries were pooled for sequencing, and per-sample TCR yields varied mainly because of small differences in library volumes within the pool. About 28 alopecia patients gave blood for TCR sequencing at one to four time points (pre-sensitization, 2, 6 and 24 weeks). Beyond this particular receptor, the publication reports: A positive correlation was found between the number of PT1 expanded TCRs and patch test score, with significance reached at thresholds 8, 16 and 32 but not 4. No change with DPC sensitization was found in the number of TCRs above 1 in 1000 frequency, and no evidence of global repertoire structure alterations was found. Alopecia, a presumed autoimmune disease, was present in all patients, so the immune response of the patients might differ from that of healthy individuals. After repeated subsampling, changes were observed in the strength of the expansion versus patch-test correlation and in the threshold at which the correlation became significant. Significantly more large CDR3 similarity clusters were formed by expanded TCRs than by pre-sensitization or healthy control sets, consistent with antigen-driven responses.

The CDR3 contains 15 residues, cysteine and phenylalanine counted. Only CDR3 DNA remains: 45 bases, in frame from the first base. Relative to germline, V is 6 bases shorter and J is 2 bases shorter, with 17 bases between their ends. Library prep was done by RACE. Data came from a NextSeq 500. During library preparation, unique molecular identifiers were attached to individual cDNA molecules so that TCRs could be counted in a quantitative, reproducible way. For every blood RNA sample, sequencing covered both the TCR alpha and TCR beta chains. Processing in the source paper ran as follows. The median number of TCRs per sample was over 85,000, ranging from about 20,000 to 750,000. The Decombinator software suite was used to annotate the V, J and CDR3 of the TCR reads. To make PS versus PT1 abundance plots, every sample was subsampled to the same number of TCRs (28,000). TCRs were defined as expanded if absent before sensitization and observed at least eight times at the 2-week time point. TCRdb trimmed public reads at Q25 via fastp, called clones via MiXCR and kept in-frame beta chains. Each record represents a unique CDR3 protein, reported with the most common genes and DNA among its rows. TCRdb's processing, not the authors' own work, is the source of the V and J calls. This sample holds 75,000 to 90,000 distinct CDR3 sequences; approximately 8% were observed only once. Jointly, the top ten make up roughly 1.4% of the sample.

The intended sense of this specimen's time point label: patch test 1, 2 weeks after DPC sensitization. According to the study, the label for this sample's treatment or condition signals: therapeutic diphenylcyclopropenone sensitization with weekly scalp DPC. At every patch-test visit, the blood draw took place before the patch test was put on. Patients were eligible if aged 18 to 70, diagnosed with alopecia and judged suitable for DPC therapy, and pregnant patients were excluded. Total RNA was extracted from unfractionated whole blood that had been collected in Tempus Blood RNA tubes. On this clonotype: What this receptor recognizes is not known. No clone much larger than this one lies a single base away; base qualities are absent.

The chain is assembled from TRBV12-3 or TRBV12-4 and TRBJ2-7, and the D gene may be TRBD1, 7 bases matching. The source is a woman aged 30 to 39 with alopecia areata. Some clones in this sample may be carry-over from other donors' samples. The sequencing here drew on whole blood, taken in connection with sensitization to the hapten diphenylcyclopropenone (DPC). The CDR3 is CASSPGQGGTYEQYF. In nucleotide form, the sequence is TGTGCCAGCAGCCCCGGGCAGGGGGGAACCTACGAGCAGTACTTC.